A single T cell receptor (beta chain) is shown here with its context. Its antigen is as yet unknown. The entry originates in a study of T cell responses to AZD1222 COVID-19 vaccine. The germline V gene encodes CDR1 MNHNY and CDR2 SVGAGI (reference sequence). V gave up 6 bases and J gave up 1 base; unmatched junction bases: 18. This CDR3 has 18 residues. Study results and caveats: Vaccine-related CD4 TCRs covered spike, predominating at 160-218 and 743-854.

Sequencing was performed with immunoSEQ multiplex PCR; in TCRdb, only in-frame clones are kept and a portion is missing. The sample yields 130,000 or so clones, about 90% seen once. The chain employs TRBV6-6 and TRBJ2-7; 7 bases agree with TRBD2. Sequences were derived from peripheral blood, sampled on day 0 of AZD1222 vaccination. The origin of this receptor is an adult in good health. The CDR3 sequence: CASSRTSPLSGASYEQYF. CDR3 nucleotide sequence: TGTGCCAGCAGCCGAACCTCCCCCTTGAGCGGGGCGTCCTACGAGCAGTACTTC.